This T cell receptor beta chain was recorded in a study of identical twins' blood T cells. Study observations and caveats: Twins reportedly had markedly more similar V usage than unrelated donors, even among out-of-frame TCRbeta clonotypes.

With respect to this clonotype: The antigen is unknown.

TCR cDNA libraries were made from RNA using a previously described, modified protocol. As handled by the study authors: Per-library CDR3 reads ranged about 2 to 3.6 million; clonotypes, ~100,000 to ~550,000. TCRdb used MiXCR to reprocess the 5' RACE reads, holding one entry per CDR3 protein. The V and J calls and clone size are TCRdb's, not the authors'. The sample carries 300,000 to 450,000 distinct CDR3 sequences, around 30% recorded once. Likely shared infections and vaccines: all three twin pairs were reared together. The CDR3 loop spans 14 amino acids. Germline lookup yields CDR1 SGHRS and CDR2 YFSETQ. The V end lost 0 bases, the J end lost 8 bases, and 14 bases lay between the germline ends.

The origin of this receptor is a woman aged 18-49 years in good health. The chain uses TRBV5-1 and TRBJ1-2; the D gene is possibly TRBD1 (6 bases). The sequenced sample consisted of PBMCs. CDR3 bases: TGCGCCAGCAGCTTGGAAGGCAGGGGACTCGGCTACACCTTC. This gives the protein CASSLEGRGLGYTF.